Listed below are T cell receptor beta chains from one sample, sequenced in a study of T cell changes during pregnancy in multiple sclerosis. Repertoires were generated with immunoSEQ multiplex PCR, while TCRdb's copy carries only in-frame clones and drops some. The sample includes tens of thousands of clones, approximately 90% of them seen just once. This material consisted of peripheral blood, taken before pregnancy. All receptors come from a female donor with multiple sclerosis, enrolled in a pregnancy study. Each CDR3 is given with its conserved first and last residue. A D gene is named only where the DNA matches it firmly. Clone size is stated in some rows and not others, as once, few, many or a class when expanded.

TRBJ2-2 | - | TRBV7-6 | - | TGTGCCAGCAGCTTAGTTCGAGGCAGGGTAAATACCGGGGAGCTGTTTTTT | CASSLVRGRVNTGELFF
TRBJ2-1 | TRBD2 | TRBV11-3 | - | TGTGCCAGCAGCCCGGGACTAGCGGGAGAGGATGAGCAGTTCTTC | CASSPGLAGEDEQFF
TRBJ1-4 | TRBD1 | TRBV2 | - | TGTGCCAGCAGTGTTAGGGGCAGGGGGGAGTGGTCTAATGAAAAACTGTTTTTT | CASSVRGRGEWSNEKLFF
TRBJ1-2 | TRBD1 | TRBV4-2 | - | TGTGCCAGCAGCCAAGATGGACAGGCTAACTATGGCTACACCTTC | CASSQDGQANYGYTF
TRBJ1-1 | - | TRBV19 | - | TGTGCCAGTAGTCCGACGACACCGAACACTGAAGCTTTCTTT | CASSPTTPNTEAFF
TRBJ2-3 | TRBD1 | TRBV7-3 | - | TGTGCCAGCAGCTTACAGGGGGCAGATACGCAGTATTTT | CASSLQGADTQYF
TRBJ1-1 | TRBD1 | TRBV5-1 | - | TGCGCCAGCAGCTTGCTCGGACAGGGGCACACTGAAGCTTTCTTT | CASSLLGQGHTEAFF
TRBJ1-5 | TRBD1 | TRBV5-1 | - | TGCGCCAGCAGCGAACAGGGGGCCGACAATCAGCCCCAGCATTTT | CASSEQGADNQPQHF
TRBJ2-2 | - | TRBV21-1 | - | TGTGCCAGCAGCAAATGGCTAGCGGGAGGGGCGAACACCGGGGAGCTGTTTTTT | CASSKWLAGGANTGELFF
TRBJ2-5 | - | TRBV15 | - | TGTGCCACCAGCAGATCCCGCGGACTGGGAGAGACCCAGTACTTC | CATSRSRGLGETQYF
TRBJ1-2 | - | TRBV4-1 | - | TGCGCCAGCAGCCAAGAGTTCGCGGGGGCGGCTAACTATGGCTACACCTTC | CASSQEFAGAANYGYTF
TRBJ1-5 | - | TRBV5-1 | - | TGCGCCAGCAGCTTGGGCGGGGGGCAAGGCAATCAGCCCCAGCATTTT | CASSLGGGQGNQPQHF
TRBJ2-7 | TRBD2 | TRBV19 | - | TGTGCCAGTCGACTAGCGGGAGAAACCTACGAGCAGTACTTC | CASRLAGETYEQYF
TRBJ1-1 | - | TRBV7-3 | - | TGTGCCAGCAGCTCCGTGTTGAACACTGAAGCTTTCTTT | CASSSVLNTEAFF
TRBJ1-2 | TRBD1 | TRBV7-2 | - | TGTGCCAGCAGTTCAACGACAGGGGGCGTTTACTATGGCTACACCTTC | CASSSTTGGVYYGYTF
TRBJ2-7 | TRBD2 | TRBV7-2 | - | TGTGCCAGCAGCTTCAACCCTAGGACTAGCGGGGGTAGTTACGAGCAGTACTTC | CASSFNPRTSGGSYEQYF
TRBJ2-3 | TRBD2 | TRBV6-6 | - | TGTGCCAGCAGTTCTATAGCGGGAGGGCCATATACGCAGTATTTT | CASSSIAGGPYTQYF
TRBJ2-1 | TRBD2 | TRBV2 | - | TGTGCCAGCAGGTCGGCGGGGGTGGCCTACAATGAGCAGTTCTTC | CASRSAGVAYNEQFF
TRBJ2-3 | TRBD2 | TRBV7-9 | - | TGTGCCAGCAGCTTACGACTAGCGGGGGGTAACACAGATACGCAGTATTTT | CASSLRLAGGNTDTQYF
TRBJ1-1 | TRBD1 | TRBV4-1 | - | TGCGCCAGCAGCCAGGGGGACAGTGGCACTGAAGCTTTCTTT | CASSQGDSGTEAFF
TRBJ2-1 | TRBD2 | TRBV7-2 | - | TGTGCCAGCAGCTCCCCTAGCGGGGGTGGTTACAATGAGCAGTTCTTC | CASSSPSGGGYNEQFF
TRBJ2-3 | TRBD2 | TRBV19 | - | TGTGCCAGTACCCCGGGAGGCCACACAGATACGCAGTATTTT | CASTPGGHTDTQYF
TRBJ2-2 | TRBD2 | TRBV5-1 | once | TGCGCCAGCAGCTCTGGACTAGCGGGAGGGCCCACCGGGGAGCTGTTTTTT | CASSSGLAGGPTGELFF
TRBJ2-7 | - | TRBV5-4 | - | TGTGCCAGCAGCTTGGCTCAGGCATCCTACGAGCAGTACTTC | CASSLAQASYEQYF
TRBJ2-1 | - | TRBV11-3 | - | TGTGCCAGCAGCTCACTAGGAAATGAGCAGTTCTTC | CASSSLGNEQFF
TRBJ2-7 | - | TRBV6-5 | - | TGTGCCAGCAGTTACCGGTACGAGCAGTACTTC | CASSYRYEQYF
TRBJ2-1 | TRBD2 | TRBV9 | - | TGTGCCAGCAGCGTAGACACGGGGGGGCGCGCTGAGCAGTTCTTC | CASSVDTGGRAEQFF
TRBJ1-2 | - | TRBV29-1 | - | TGCAGCGTTGAAGAGGGGGGCTATGGCTACACCTTC | CSVEEGGYGYTF
TRBJ2-1 | TRBD1 | TRBV28 | - | TGTGCCAGCAGTTCCCACGGGACAGGGGTTATGTTCTTC | CASSSHGTGVMFF
TRBJ1-6 | - | TRBV9 | - | TGTGCCAGCAGCGCCGAGTACAATTCACCCCTCCACTTT | CASSAEYNSPLHF
TRBJ1-1 | - | TRBV29-1 | - | TGCAGCGTGTTGGGCTGGGACACTGAAGCTTTCTTT | CSVLGWDTEAFF
TRBJ1-1 | - | TRBV11-2 | - | TGTGCCAGCAGCCAACACGGGGTCGGGGACACTGAAGCTTTCTTT | CASSQHGVGDTEAFF
TRBJ2-7 | - | TRBV28 | - | TGTGCCAGCAGTGCTCACCGGGACATCCCCTACGAGCAGTACTTC | CASSAHRDIPYEQYF